A single sample is the source of the 8 T cell receptor beta chains below, sequenced in a study of shared clonotypes between healthy human individuals. Naive-designated CD8 cells lacked CD45RO, were positively enriched for CCR7, and omitted terminally differentiated effector memory CD45RA+ cells. TCRdb keeps only in-frame clones here, not all; method: immunoSEQ multiplex PCR. The sample lists 550,000 to 650,000 clones; approximately 96% were seen once. Sequencing used naive CD8+ T cells sorted from blood. These TCRs come from a woman younger than 45 in good health.

J is TRBJ2-7 and V is TRBV7-9, with no clear D. The CDR3 sequence is 14 residues long. Looked up from germline, CDR1 is SEHNR and CDR2 is FQNEAQ (reference sequence). With 3 bases removed from V and 0 bases from J, the gap between germline ends came to 9 bases. CDR3 coding DNA: TGTGCCAGCAGCTTCGACTGGTACTCCTACGAGCAGTACTTC. Translated, it gives CASSFDWYSYEQYF.

The chain combines TRBV5-1 with TRBJ2-2; 14 bases agree with TRBD2. This CDR3 contains 17 residues. Germline CDR1 SGHRS, CDR2 YFSETQ. V was clipped by 0 bases and J by 6 bases; unmatched bases: 4. CDR3 coding DNA: TGCGCCAGCAGCTTGGGAAGACTAGCGGGAGGGGCCGGGGAGCTGTTTTTT. This codes for CASSLGRLAGGAGELFF.

The chain uses TRBV4-1 and TRBJ2-7, with 9 positions matching TRBD2. Germline V gene data show CDR1 as MGHRA and CDR2 as YSYEKL. The CDR3 contains 16 residues. The J segment lost 3 bases and the V segment lost 0 bases, leaving 6 bases of the junction unmatched. The CDR3 DNA reads TGCGCCAGCAGCCAAGATCATGCTAGCGGGATCTACGAGCAGTACTTC. Protein product: CASSQDHASGIYEQYF.

The genes are TRBV6-5 and TRBJ2-7; TRBD2 aligns across 7 bases. V shed 6 bases, J shed 0 bases, and the junction held 8 bases outside the gene matches. The germline gives CDR1 MNHEY, CDR2 SVGAGI. The CDR3 spans 15 residues. The DNA for the CDR3 is TGTGCCAGCAGCATATCTAGCGGCGGCTCCTACGAGCAGTACTTC. The encoded protein is CASSISSGGSYEQYF.

The rearrangement uses TRBV9 and TRBJ2-7, with TRBD2 matching 7 bases. The germline gives CDR1 SGDLS, CDR2 YYNGEE. The V and J ends lost 4 bases and 5 bases, in that order; junction bases with no gene match: 9. The CDR3 has 14 amino acids. The CDR3 DNA reads as TGTGCCAGCAGCCCCTGGGACGGGAGGAACGAGCAGTACTTC. It is translated as CASSPWDGRNEQYF.

The rearrangement joins TRBV19 to TRBJ2-5; maybe TRBD2 (5 bases). Matching the DNA end better, TRBJ2-7 makes the J call doubtful. This CDR3 comprises 16 residues. Germline V lookup: CDR1 LNHDA, CDR2 SQIVND (reference sequence). As DNA, the CDR3 is TGTGCCAGTAGTATAGATTCCGGGGAGAGCTCCTACGAGCAGTACTTC. Translating gives CASSIDSGESSYEQYF.

The chain uses TRBV9 and TRBJ2-6; TRBD1 matches at 8 bases. CDR3 length equals 15 residues. Trimming cost V 4 bases and J 0 bases; bases outside gene matches: 0. Germline assignment: CDR1 SGDLS and CDR2 YYNGEE. The CDR3 loop reads CASSTGGSGANVLTF. The DNA of the CDR3 is TGTGCCAGCAGCACAGGGGGCTCTGGGGCCAACGTCCTGACTTTC.

This clone has a single count. This sample includes further DNA sequences coding for the same CDR3. The J gene is TRBJ2-7, the V gene TRBV19, with 8 nucleotides matching TRBD1. V dropped 5 bases and J dropped 4; count of bases not matched to a gene: 4. CDR3 length: 13 residues. Germline V gene data show CDR1 as LNHDA and CDR2 as SQIVND (reference sequence). The CDR3 DNA follows: TGTGCCAGTAGTGCCGGACAGGGTTACGAGCAGTACTTC. Residues: CASSAGQGYEQYF.